This T cell receptor beta chain is from a study of CD8 T cells in ankylosing spondylitis. The authors made TCR beta libraries by quantitative 5'-RACE with molecular barcodes. One entry per CDR3 protein results from TCRdb running MiXCR on the 5' RACE reads. The top ten hold roughly 0.51% of the sample, which has hundreds of thousands of distinct CDR3 sequences, 10% to 15% seen once. The CDR3 runs to 14 residues. CDR1 and CDR2 (germline): KGHDR, SFDVKD. V was cut by 3 bases and J by 6 bases, with 12 bases left in between. Findings and caveats of the study: From matched ankylosing spondylitis synovial fluid, disease-linked clones were reportedly recovered at significantly enriched levels. Blood from ankylosing spondylitis patients appeared to carry a characteristic roughly eight-variant TCR beta motif. In the blood and synovial fluid of reactive arthritis, some motif variants had been previously reported. Peripheral blood held disease-linked clones only at relatively low frequency, and these were CD8+.

This clonotype turned up a few times. The antigen remains undetermined. Sequenced input: blood, either unsorted or a sorted T cell fraction (not recorded which). The TCR sequence derives from a male donor with ankylosing spondylitis. This chain joins TRBV24-1 and TRBJ2-3; the D gene could be TRBD1 or TRBD2 (6 bases each). Written as DNA, the CDR3 is TGTGCCACCAGTGATCCCCGGGGGCAGGATACGCAGTATTTT. Translating it yields CATSDPRGQDTQYF.